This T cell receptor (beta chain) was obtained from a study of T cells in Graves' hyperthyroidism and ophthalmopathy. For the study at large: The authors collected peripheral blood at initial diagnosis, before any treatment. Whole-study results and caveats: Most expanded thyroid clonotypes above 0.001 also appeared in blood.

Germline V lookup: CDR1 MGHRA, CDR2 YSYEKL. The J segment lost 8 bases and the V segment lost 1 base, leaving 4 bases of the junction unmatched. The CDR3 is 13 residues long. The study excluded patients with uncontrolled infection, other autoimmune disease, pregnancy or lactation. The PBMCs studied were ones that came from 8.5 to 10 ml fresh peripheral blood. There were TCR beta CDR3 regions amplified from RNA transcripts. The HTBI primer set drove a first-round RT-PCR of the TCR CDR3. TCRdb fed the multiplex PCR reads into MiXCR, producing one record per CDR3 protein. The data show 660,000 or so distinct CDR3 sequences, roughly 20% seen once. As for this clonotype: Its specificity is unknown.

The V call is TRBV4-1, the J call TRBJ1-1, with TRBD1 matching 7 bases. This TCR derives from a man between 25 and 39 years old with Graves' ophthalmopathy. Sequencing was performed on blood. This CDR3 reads CASSQGTGIEAFF. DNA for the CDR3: TGCGCCAGCAGCCAAGGGACAGGAATAGAAGCTTTCTTT.